This TCR beta chain was sequenced during a study of a mutant IDH1 vaccine in newly diagnosed glioma. Study background: Patients were started on vaccination 4-6 weeks after radiotherapy alone, or with temozolomide cycles. Treated patients showed a male proportion of roughly 62%, a female proportion of around 38%, and a mean age of approximately 40 years. Week 47 marked visit V13, whereas week 35 marked visit V12. Pretreatment consisted of radiotherapy, temozolomide, or both, with most receiving both.

This clone appeared a few times. Its antigen remains unidentified. Time point: week 35, safety follow-up. Vaccinated patients received 300 ug of mutant IDH1 20-mer peptide per dose, with topical imiquimod. The data were produced by immunoSEQ multiplex PCR, yet TCRdb's version contains in-frame clones alone and is incomplete. The repertoire includes about 68,000 clones, around 82% of them detected once, and approximately 12% sits in the top ten. From germline, CDR1 is MNHEY and CDR2 SMNVEV (reference sequence). This CDR3 has 14 residues. V was pared by 3 bases and J by 7 bases, with 6 bases of the junction left unmatched.

The chain recombines TRBV27 with TRBJ1-1; 9 bases match TRBD1. The input for sequencing was PBMCs, taken from a glioma patient whose treatment included an IDH1 peptide vaccine. This sequence originates from a man between 18 and 35 years old with glioma. CDR3 DNA: TGTGCCAGCAGTTTCCGCCGGGACAGGGTTGAAGCTTTCTTT. Its protein is CASSFRRDRVEAFF.